The 3 T cell receptor beta chains below all came from one sample that was sequenced in a study of blood T cells in healthy people across ages. A second roughly 6 to 11 cycle PCR used barcoded and J-beta primers. In TCRdb, the 5' RACE reads were re-called with MiXCR into one record per CDR3 protein. The data contain about 1.8 million distinct CDR3 sequences, 40% to 55% of them singletons. Specimen: blood. Receptor source: a woman in her thirties or forties in good health.

V is TRBV11-2 and J is TRBJ2-1; 8 positions agree with TRBD2. The germline V gene encodes CDR1 SGHAT and CDR2 FQNNGV. The CDR3 spans 15 residues. V lost 7 bases to trimming and J lost 4 bases; unmatched junction nucleotides: 9. CDR3 nucleotide sequence: TGTGCCAGCACCCTCGGCGGGGGGCAGTACAATGAGCAGTTCTTC. The encoded protein is CASTLGGGQYNEQFF.

The chain couples TRBV10-3 to TRBJ1-2; no reliable D call. Germline values: CDR1 ENHRY, CDR2 SYGVKD. With 0 bases removed from V and 1 base from J, the gap between germline ends came to 12 bases. CDR3 size: 16 residues. This chain's CDR3 is CAISESLAVVNYGYTF. The DNA of the CDR3 is TGTGCCATCAGTGAGTCTTTGGCAGTAGTTAACTATGGCTACACCTTC.

This chain links TRBV6-5 with TRBJ2-3; D gene uncertain. Germline V gives CDR1 MNHEY, CDR2 SVGAGI. This CDR3 region has 15 residues. The ends were cut back, 2 bases at V and 2 bases at J, with 11 bases in the middle. The CDR3 bases are TGTGCCAGCAGTTACAGGGTAGAGGCCACAGATACGCAGTATTTT. Translating it yields CASSYRVEATDTQYF.